The rows below give T cell receptor beta chains drawn from one sample of a study of T cell repertoires in cytomegalovirus infection. These receptors lack a known antigen. TCRdb reanalysed the reads using MiXCR and keeps one entry per CDR3 protein. The table includes some 54,000 distinct CDR3 sequences, around a fifth detected once. The material was CD8+ T cells from cultured PBMCs, obtained from culture after CMV antigen stimulation. All receptors derive from a human donor in good health (CMV status not recorded). Some clones in this sample may be carry-over from other donors' samples. Each CDR3 is given with its conserved first and last residue. Fields, in order: J gene, V gene, CDR3 length, clone size, D gene, CDR3 DNA, CDR3 protein. The D gene is left open where the match is weak. Clone size, where shown, is once, few, many, or a class for clones that have expanded.

TRBJ2-1 | TRBV7-8 | 17 | . | TRBD2 | TGTGCCAGCAGCCCCTGGACTAGCGGGGGGGCAAATGGTGAGCAGTTCTTC | CASSPWTSGGANGEQFF
TRBJ2-5 | TRBV7-2 | 14 | . | . | TGTGCCAGCAGCTTGAACAGGGCCCGCGAGACCCAGTACTTC | CASSLNRARETQYF
TRBJ2-7 | TRBV19 | 14 | few | TRBD1 | TGTGCCAGTAGTCCCGGGACAGGGAACTACGAGCAGTACTTC | CASSPGTGNYEQYF
TRBJ2-3 | TRBV12-3/TRBV12-4 | 14 | . | TRBD1 | TGTGCCAGCAGTTTAGTGACAGGGACGGATACGCAGTATTTT | CASSLVTGTDTQYF
TRBJ2-5 | TRBV15 | 16 | few | . | TGTGCCACCAGCAGGGCAGGGGCCCACCCCCAAGAGACCCAGTACTTC | CATSRAGAHPQETQYF
TRBJ2-7 | TRBV7-9 | 13 | once | TRBD1 | TGTGCCAGCAGCCCGCCGACAGGGGTAGAGCAGTACTTC | CASSPPTGVEQYF
TRBJ2-5 | TRBV4-3 | 16 | few | TRBD2 | TGCGCCAGCAGCCAAGATGGGCGGGGGGGCCTGGAGACCCAGTACTTC | CASSQDGRGGLETQYF
TRBJ2-1 | TRBV6-2/TRBV6-3 | 17 | . | TRBD2 | TGTGCCAGCAGTTACACCTCCGGGACTAGCGTTTACAATGAGCAGTTCTTC | CASSYTSGTSVYNEQFF
TRBJ2-7 | TRBV4-1 | 14 | . | . | TGCGCCAGCAGCCAAGATGCCCAGCCGGGGGAGCAGTACTTC | CASSQDAQPGEQYF
TRBJ1-1 | TRBV19 | 17 | . | . | TGTGCCAGTAGTATTCTCCCCCGACATAAGGAGAACACTGAAGCTTTCTTT | CASSILPRHKENTEAFF
TRBJ1-5 | TRBV2 | 12 | . | . | TGTGCCAGCAGCGAGACGGGACAGCCCCAGCATTTT | CASSETGQPQHF
TRBJ2-3 | TRBV20-1 | 15 | . | TRBD1 | TGCAGTGCTAGAGACCCGGGACAGGGCGCAGATACGCAGTATTTT | CSARDPGQGADTQYF
TRBJ1-2 | TRBV27 | 13 | few | . | TGTGCCAGCAGTTTAAGTGGGGATGGCGGCTACACCTTC | CASSLSGDGGYTF
TRBJ2-1 | TRBV7-8 | 12 | few | . | TGTGCCTCCACGAGGGATTACAATGAGCAGTTCTTC | CASTRDYNEQFF
TRBJ1-6 | TRBV5-6 | 14 | . | TRBD1 | TGTGCCAGCAGCTGGACAGGGGACAATTCACCCCTCCACTTT | CASSWTGDNSPLHF
TRBJ1-3 | TRBV4-3 | 20 | medium-sized | TRBD1 | TGCGCCAGCAGCCAAGATTATGGAAGGGACAGCCTATTCTCTGGAAACACCATATATTTT | CASSQDYGRDSLFSGNTIYF
TRBJ1-6 | TRBV6-1 | 12 | few | . | TGTGCCAGCAGCCTCAGGGGCTCACCCCTCCACTTT | CASSLRGSPLHF
TRBJ2-1 | TRBV27 | 14 | . | . | TGTGCCAGCCGCGGTGGAGGCAGGAGCAATGAGCAGTTCTTC | CASRGGGRSNEQFF
TRBJ1-1 | TRBV6-5 | 14 | . | . | TGTGCCAGCAGTTACGGGACCTACGGGACTGAAGCTTTCTTT | CASSYGTYGTEAFF
TRBJ1-2 | TRBV11-2 | 17 | few | . | TGTGCCAGCAGCTTAGACAGGGAACAGGGAAGGAACTATGGCTACACCTTC | CASSLDREQGRNYGYTF
TRBJ1-2 | TRBV4-3 | 14 | . | . | TGCGCCAGCAGCCAGGACGAAGGCAACTATGGCTACACCTTC | CASSQDEGNYGYTF
TRBJ1-4 | TRBV7-2 | 17 | . | TRBD1 | TGTGCCAGCAGCATGTGGGACAGGGGTTTGACTAATGAAAAACTGTTTTTT | CASSMWDRGLTNEKLFF
TRBJ1-4 | TRBV6-2/TRBV6-3 | 16 | . | TRBD1 | TGTGCCAGCAGTTACGGTCGTGCAGGGGGCGTTGAAAAACTGTTTTTT | CASSYGRAGGVEKLFF
TRBJ2-5 | TRBV12-3/TRBV12-4 | 13 | . | . | TGTGCCAGCAGTTCCGGGACTCCAGAGACCCAGTACTTC | CASSSGTPETQYF
TRBJ1-3 | TRBV9 | 15 | few | TRBD1 | TGTGCCAGCAGCTCCGGACAGGGGATTGGAGACACCATATATTTT | CASSSGQGIGDTIYF
TRBJ1-5 | TRBV20-1 | 11 | few | . | TGCAGTGCTAGTGAGGAGGGATCCCAGCATTTT | CSASEEGSQHF
TRBJ2-3 | TRBV28 | 16 | . | TRBD2 | TGTGCCAGCAGTGACACTAGCGGGGGGCTCACAGATACGCAGTATTTT | CASSDTSGGLTDTQYF
TRBJ2-2 | TRBV30 | 11 | . | . | TGTGCCTGGAGTGTAGTGGGGGAGCTGTTTTTT | CAWSVVGELFF
TRBJ1-2 | TRBV7-2 | 15 | many | . | TGTGCCAGCAGCTTAGCCCGGACAAGTGACTCTGGCTACACCTTC | CASSLARTSDSGYTF
TRBJ2-7 | TRBV12-3/TRBV12-4 | 12 | . | . | TGTGCCAGCGGGGCAAGCTCATACGAGCAGTACTTC | CASGASSYEQYF
TRBJ2-2 | TRBV7-8 | 15 | . | TRBD1 | TGTGCCAGCAGCTTAGGGACAGGGGCCACCGGGGAGCTGTTTTTT | CASSLGTGATGELFF
TRBJ2-7 | TRBV12-3/TRBV12-4 | 12 | few | . | TGTGCCAGCAGTTTAGCGGACAGTGAGCAGTACTTC | CASSLADSEQYF
TRBJ1-1 | TRBV7-6 | 18 | . | . | TGTGCCAGCAGCACTCGAGTGCAGGCGAGGACCCCGAACACTGAAGCTTTCTTT | CASSTRVQARTPNTEAFF
TRBJ1-5 | TRBV27 | 14 | . | . | TGTGCCAGCAGTTTACAGGCGTTCGGTCAGCCCCAGCATTTT | CASSLQAFGQPQHF
TRBJ1-1 | TRBV2 | 11 | . | . | TGTGCGCCCTCGAGGGACACTGAAGCTTTCTTT | CAPSRDTEAFF
TRBJ1-2 | TRBV9 | 15 | . | . | TGTGCCAGCAGCGTAGTCGACGGTGAAGGGGAAGGCTACACCTTC | CASSVVDGEGEGYTF
TRBJ1-1 | TRBV27 | 13 | . | . | TGTGCCAGCAGTTCCGGACTGGCGATTGAAGCTTTCTTT | CASSSGLAIEAFF
TRBJ2-7 | TRBV4-1 | 15 | few | . | TGCGCCAGCAGCCAAGAGGACGAGCGAACCTACGAGCAGTACTTC | CASSQEDERTYEQYF
TRBJ1-1 | TRBV27 | 15 | . | . | TGTGCCAGCAGTTTATCGTACCGTGGGTACACTGAAGCTTTCTTT | CASSLSYRGYTEAFF
TRBJ2-7 | TRBV7-8 | 14 | few | TRBD2 | TGTGCCAGCAGCTTACTTGCGGGGGGGGACGAGCAGTACTTC | CASSLLAGGDEQYF
TRBJ1-4 | TRBV7-6 | 15 | . | TRBD1 | TGTGCCAGCAGCTTCGACAGGGCAACTAATGAAAAACTGTTTTTT | CASSFDRATNEKLFF
TRBJ1-1 | TRBV7-9 | 12 | . | . | TGTGCCAGCAGCTACAAAGGGTCTGAAGCTTTCTTT | CASSYKGSEAFF
TRBJ1-1 | TRBV7-8 | 14 | many | . | TGTGCCAGCATCCTACCTGGCGGCAACACTGAAGCTTTCTTT | CASILPGGNTEAFF
TRBJ2-5 | TRBV12-3/TRBV12-4 | 15 | many | TRBD1 | TGTGCCAGCAGTTTAGGCGGTAGGGGGCGTGAGACCCAGTACTTC | CASSLGGRGRETQYF
TRBJ2-5 | TRBV7-2 | 17 | few | TRBD2 | TGTGCCAGCAGCTTAGGCTTCCTAGCGGGGGGGCGAGAGACCCAGTACTTC | CASSLGFLAGGRETQYF
TRBJ1-1 | TRBV6-5 | 15 | . | . | TGTGCCAGCAGTTACTCCCTGGACATTAACACTGAAGCTTTCTTT | CASSYSLDINTEAFF
TRBJ2-7 | TRBV12-3/TRBV12-4 | 11 | few | . | TGTGCCAGCGGCGGAACCTACGAGCAGTACTTC | CASGGTYEQYF
TRBJ1-5 | TRBV7-9 | 15 | . | . | TGTGCCAGCAGCTACGACGGTCGGGGGGATCAGCCCCAGCATTTT | CASSYDGRGDQPQHF
TRBJ1-1 | TRBV12-3/TRBV12-4 | 17 | few | . | TGTGCCAGCAGTTTAGCCTCCAGGGTATTTAGGAACACTGAAGCTTTCTTT | CASSLASRVFRNTEAFF
TRBJ1-1 | TRBV28 | 11 | few | TRBD1 | TGTGCCAGCCCGACAGGGACTGAAGCTTTCTTT | CASPTGTEAFF
TRBJ1-2 | TRBV4-1 | 17 | few | . | TGCGCCAGCAGCCTGCCTACAGAAGGGGCCGTGGACTATGGCTACACCTTC | CASSLPTEGAVDYGYTF
TRBJ1-5 | TRBV4-1 | 14 | . | . | TGCGCCAGCAGCCAGCGGGACGGCAATCAGCCCCAGCATTTT | CASSQRDGNQPQHF
TRBJ1-1 | TRBV20-1 | 10 | few | . | TGCAGTGCTCCCGGAATTGAAGCTTTCTTT | CSAPGIEAFF
TRBJ1-1 | TRBV19 | 14 | . | . | TGTGCCAGTAGGGGTGGCCTCATGAACACTGAAGCTTTCTTT | CASRGGLMNTEAFF
TRBJ2-1 | TRBV7-8 | 17 | few | TRBD1 | TGTGCCAGCAGCCCCGGGTTAGGGACAGGGAAATACAATGAGCAGTTCTTC | CASSPGLGTGKYNEQFF